The next 28 T cell receptor beta chains were all read from a single sample in a study of Ad26.COV2.S vaccination and SARS-CoV-2 variants (TCRdb year 2021). This specimen's treatment or condition label, interpreted: roughly 20 received Ad26.COV2.S at low or high dose, single or two shots; 5 received placebo; per-sample allocation not given. Repertoires of vaccine and placebo recipients were sequenced from samples collected on day 63 after the first injection. Receptor libraries were prepared by the immunoSEQ multiplex PCR assay. This is the immuneACCESS table as TCRdb keeps it, with only in-frame sequences that have V and J called. A part of the clones is gone; compared with another copy, unresolved V genes explain less than half, and the rest is unexplained. Counted in this sample were about 470,000 clones; 80% to 95% of them appeared once. The ten largest clones add up to less than 4.5% of the sample.

Sample: peripheral blood, taken in a trial of Ad26.COV2.S vaccine versus placebo. The receptors come from a person between 18 and 65 years old who received the Ad26.COV2.S COVID-19 vaccine or a placebo.

The chain is built from TRBV5-1 and TRBJ2-2; 12 positions match TRBD1. After removal of 4 bases from V and 5 bases from J, the junction contained 9 bases not matched to a gene. The germline gives CDR1 SGHRS, CDR2 YFSETQ. The CDR3 loop spans 17 amino acids. The CDR3, as DNA: TGCGCCAGCAGCCCGGGACAGGGGGCACGGATGACCGGGGAGCTGTTTTTT. Its translation is CASSPGQGARMTGELFF. Variable domain in full (rest from reference TRBV5-1 and TRBJ2-2): KAGVTQTPRYLIKTRGQQVTLSCSPISGHRSVSWYQQTPGQGLQFLFEYFSETQRNKGNFPGRFSGRQFSNSRSEMNVSTLELGDSALYLCASSPGQGARMTGELFFGEGSRLTVL.

The chain uses TRBV7-9 and TRBJ2-5; 13 nucleotides align to TRBD2. Germline CDR1 and CDR2: SEHNR and FQNEAQ (reference sequence). CDR3 length: 16 amino acids. V shed 5 bases, J shed 3 bases, and the junction held 6 bases outside the gene matches. The CDR3 loop is CASSSTSGRAEETQYF. The CDR3 DNA sequence: TGTGCCAGCAGCAGCACTAGCGGGAGGGCCGAAGAGACCCAGTACTTC.

This chain's CDR3 is CSVGGTSATDTQYF. The CDR3 bases are TGCAGCGTTGGGGGGACTAGCGCCACAGATACGCAGTATTTT. This sequence joins TRBV29-1 and TRBJ2-3; 10 bases fit TRBD2. Germline CDR1 SQVTM, CDR2 ANQGSEA. This CDR3 spans 14 amino acids. With 4 bases clipped from V and 2 bases from J, the junction kept 3 bases outside the gene matches.

CDR3 sequence reads: CASSFNMNYEQYF. The CDR3, as DNA: TGCGCCAGCAGCTTTAACATGAACTACGAGCAGTACTTC. The chain carries TRBV5-1 and TRBJ2-7; D gene uncertain. Trimming removed 2 bases at V and 3 bases at J, with 9 bases between. This CDR3 has 13 residues. The V gene's germline CDR1 is SGHRS and CDR2 YFSETQ. Using reference TRBV5-1 and TRBJ2-7 for the parts outside the CDR3, the full variable domain is KAGVTQTPRYLIKTRGQQVTLSCSPISGHRSVSWYQQTPGQGLQFLFEYFSETQRNKGNFPGRFSGRQFSNSRSEMNVSTLELGDSALYLCASSFNMNYEQYFGPGTRLTVT.

The chain joins TRBV29-1 to TRBJ2-4, with TRBD2 matching 8 bases. The CDR3 consists of 14 residues. V shed 4 bases, J shed 3 bases, and the junction held 5 bases outside the gene matches. The germline V gene has CDR1 SQVTM and CDR2 ANQGSEA. CDR3 DNA sequence: TGCAGCGTTGGCCTAGCGGGCCGCAAAAACATTCAGTACTTC. Encoded protein: CSVGLAGRKNIQYF.

The genes are TRBV29-1 and TRBJ2-7, with TRBD2 as a possible D gene (6 bases). Between the trimmed V and J ends, which lost 7 bases and 6 bases, there was a span of 19 bases. CDR1 and CDR2 from the germline V gene are SQVTM and ANQGSEA. The CDR3 is made up of 13 amino acids. CDR3 sequence: CSGVIGGTFEQYF. The CDR3 DNA reads TGCAGCGGGGTCATCGGGGGTACTTTCGAGCAGTACTTC.

The table lists this clone with a count of one. This chain uses TRBV5-4 with TRBJ1-4; weak D call: TRBD1 (6 bases). V was clipped by 4 bases and J by 3 bases, with 13 bases between them. Germline CDR1 and CDR2: SGHNT and YYREEE (reference sequence). This CDR3 region has 15 residues. The chain's CDR3 is CASSPRQDPNEKLFF. For the CDR3, the DNA is TGTGCCAGCAGCCCTAGACAGGACCCTAATGAAAAACTGTTTTTT.

This sequence joins TRBV7-6 and TRBJ2-1, with D perhaps TRBD2 (5 bases). Germline values: CDR1 SGHVS, CDR2 FNYEAQ. With 5 bases removed from V and 5 bases from J, the gap between germline ends came to 19 bases. The CDR3 spans 16 residues. The DNA of the CDR3 is TGTGCCAGCAGCCGTGGACTCGGTCAGCGGCACAATGAGCAGTTCTTC. It is translated as CASSRGLGQRHNEQFF.

This clone has just one count. V usage is TRBV27 and J usage is TRBJ2-1; 9 bases match TRBD2. There are 21 residues in the CDR3. CDR1 and CDR2 from the germline V gene are MNHEY and SMNVEV (reference sequence). Trimming took 0 bases from V and 6 from J; bases not matched to a gene: 21. The CDR3 protein is CASSLSRTQREVQLPSNEQFF. CDR3 bases: TGTGCCAGCAGTTTATCCCGGACTCAGCGGGAGGTCCAACTGCCCTCCAATGAGCAGTTCTTC.

The rearrangement uses TRBV29-1 and TRBJ2-4; perhaps TRBD2 as D (5 bases). The CDR3 extends over 16 amino acids. The V gene lost 6 bases and the J gene lost 1 base, with 19 bases spanning the gap. Germline lookup yields CDR1 SQVTM and CDR2 ANQGSEA. The chain's CDR3 is CSVHLAGRRAKNIQYF. In DNA form, the CDR3 reads TGCAGCGTACACCTTGCAGGACGGAGGGCCAAAAACATTCAGTACTTC.

This chain links TRBV5-4 with TRBJ2-7; 9 bases match TRBD2. CDR3 length equals 14 residues. With 4 bases clipped from V and 3 bases from J, the junction kept 5 bases outside the gene matches. Germline V gene data show CDR1 as SGHNT and CDR2 as YYREEE (reference sequence). The CDR3 nucleotides read TGTGCCAGCAGCCCGGGACTAGCTGACTACGAGCAGTACTTC. Residues: CASSPGLADYEQYF. Full variable domain (missing parts from reference TRBV5-4 and TRBJ2-7): ETGVTQSPTHLIKTRGQQVTLRCSSQSGHNTVSWYQQALGQGPQFIFQYYREEENGRGNFPPRFSGLQFPNYSSELNVNALELDDSALYLCASSPGLADYEQYFGPGTRLTVT.

The CDR3 bases are TGTGCCAGCAGTTTGGGTTTCATGAACACTGAAGCTTTCTTT. Amino acid sequence: CASSLGFMNTEAFF. This chain joins TRBV28 and TRBJ1-1; D gene uncertain. CDR3 length equals 14 residues. Trimming pared 3 bases from V and 0 bases from J, leaving 8 bases between. Germline V gene lookup returns CDR1 MDHEN and CDR2 SYDVKM.

The gene calls are TRBV11-1 and TRBJ2-3; the D is unclear. Germline CDR1 reads SGHAT; CDR2 reads FQDESV (reference sequence). V dropped 0 bases and J dropped 1 base, with 8 bases sitting between them. The CDR3 is 15 residues long. The CDR3 DNA follows: TGTGCCAGCAGCTTAGCCGATAGGGGCACAGATACGCAGTATTTT. This gives the protein CASSLADRGTDTQYF.

This chain connects TRBV4-2 to TRBJ1-1; D call uncertain. V lost 1 base and J 1 base, leaving 7 bases between the germline ends. From germline, CDR1 is LGHNA and CDR2 YNFKEQ. The CDR3 is 14 amino acids. The CDR3 nucleotides are TGTGCCAGCAGCCAAGCACCAGAGAACACTGAAGCTTTCTTT. Translating gives CASSQAPENTEAFF.

This chain links TRBV27 with TRBJ2-7; D is undetermined. V shed 5 bases and J shed 0 bases, with 8 bases lying between them. The length of the CDR3 is 13 residues. Germline lookup yields CDR1 MNHEY and CDR2 SMNVEV (reference sequence). DNA of the CDR3: TGTGCCAGCAGTCCCCTTCTCTCCTACGAGCAGTACTTC. This gives the protein CASSPLLSYEQYF.

V usage is TRBV7-2 and J usage is TRBJ1-5; D gene ambiguous. CDR1 and CDR2 (germline): SGHTA, FQGNSA. The CDR3 has 14 amino acids. Trimming took off 4 bases at V and 7 bases at J, with 14 bases between the two ends. In nucleotides, the CDR3 is TGTGCCAGCAGCTCCGTCCTAGTAGGGCAGCCCCAGCATTTT. This gives the protein CASSSVLVGQPQHF.

In its sample, this clone was seen once. The J gene is TRBJ2-7, the V gene TRBV11-2; D gene unclear. Trimming left V 5 bases short and J 3 bases short, with 14 bases between. CDR1 SGHAT and CDR2 FQNNGV come from the germline V gene. The CDR3 consists of 14 residues. CDR3 DNA sequence: TGTGCCAGCAGCCCGCGACCCAACAGCTACGAGCAGTACTTC. As protein: CASSPRPNSYEQYF. The variable domain in full, completed from reference TRBV11-2 and TRBJ2-7, reads EAGVAQSPRYKIIEKRQSVAFWCNPISGHATLYWYQQILGQGPKLLIQFQNNGVVDDSQLPKDRFSAERLKGVDSTLKIQPAKLEDSAVYLCASSPRPNSYEQYFGPGTRLTVT.

This chain uses TRBV7-9 with TRBJ2-5, with 10 bases fitting TRBD2. The CDR3 runs 17 residues. V dropped 5 bases and J dropped 1; count of bases not matched to a gene: 10. CDR1 and CDR2 (germline): SEHNR, FQNEAQ (reference sequence). CDR3 DNA sequence: TGTGCCAGCAGCATGGGTCGTACTAGCGGGGCCCAAGAGACCCAGTACTTC. Translating it yields CASSMGRTSGAQETQYF.

The genes are TRBV5-1 and TRBJ2-5, with TRBD2 matching over 9 bases. CDR1 SGHRS and CDR2 YFSETQ come from the germline V gene. CDR3 length equals 15 residues. The trim removed 7 bases at V and 5 bases at J, leaving 12 bases unmatched. Here the CDR3 reads CASQTAGGYRETQYF. The DNA of the CDR3 is TGCGCCAGCCAAACAGCGGGAGGTTACAGGGAGACCCAGTACTTC. Variable domain in full (rest from reference TRBV5-1 and TRBJ2-5): KAGVTQTPRYLIKTRGQQVTLSCSPISGHRSVSWYQQTPGQGLQFLFEYFSETQRNKGNFPGRFSGRQFSNSRSEMNVSTLELGDSALYLCASQTAGGYRETQYFGPGTRLLVL.

With respect to this clone: Other DNA sequences in this sample translate to the same CDR3. The rearrangement joins TRBV27 to TRBJ2-5; the match to TRBD2 covers 7 bases. This CDR3 region has 14 residues. V dropped 6 bases and J dropped 1; count of bases not matched to a gene: 5. CDR1 and CDR2 (germline): MNHEY, SMNVEV (reference sequence). The CDR3 loop is CASRRLAGQETQYF. The CDR3 DNA sequence: TGTGCCAGCAGGCGACTAGCAGGCCAAGAGACCCAGTACTTC.

The DNA of the CDR3 is TGCAGCGTTGCTGGGGGGCCCAATCAGCCCCAGCATTTT. Its translation is CSVAGGPNQPQHF. This sequence joins TRBV29-1 and TRBJ1-5, with D tentatively TRBD1 (6 bases). The V gene's germline CDR1 is SQVTM and CDR2 ANQGSEA. CDR3 length: 13 residues. V was pared by 4 bases and J by 3 bases, with 10 bases between. The full variable domain, with the rest looked up from reference TRBV29-1 and TRBJ1-5, is SAVISQKPSRDICQRGTSLTIQCQVDSQVTMMFWYRQQPGQSLTLIATANQGSEATYESGFVIDKFPISRPNLTFSTLTVSNMSPEDSSIYLCSVAGGPNQPQHFGDGTRLSIL.

This clone showed up just once. This chain joins TRBV29-1 and TRBJ1-5, with 7 bases lining up with TRBD1. CDR3 size: 15 residues. CDR1 and CDR2 (germline): SQVTM, ANQGSEA. With 4 bases clipped from V and 4 bases from J, the junction kept 10 bases outside the gene matches. CDR3: CSVGYTGEGNQPQHF. As DNA, the CDR3 is TGCAGCGTTGGTTATACAGGGGAGGGTAATCAGCCCCAGCATTTT.

The rearrangement links TRBV19 to TRBJ2-2; 8 bases match TRBD1. The V gene's germline CDR1 is LNHDA and CDR2 SQIVND (reference sequence). Trimming cost V 4 bases and J 1 base; bases outside gene matches: 5. The CDR3 loop spans 16 amino acids. The chain's CDR3 is CASSTDRGWNTGELFF. DNA of the CDR3: TGTGCCAGTAGTACTGACAGGGGCTGGAACACCGGGGAGCTGTTTTTT. Full variable domain (rest looked up from reference TRBV19 and TRBJ2-2): DGGITQSPKYLFRKEGQNVTLSCEQNLNHDAMYWYRQDPGQGLRLIYYSQIVNDFQKGDIAEGYSVSREKKESFPLTVTSAQKNPTAFYLCASSTDRGWNTGELFFGEGSRLTVL.

The rearrangement joins TRBV2 to TRBJ2-6; perhaps D is TRBD1 or TRBD2 (5 bases each). The CDR3 runs 17 residues. The germline V and J ends were trimmed by 1 base and 1 base, with 11 bases remaining between them. The germline V gene encodes CDR1 SNHLY and CDR2 FYNNEI. The CDR3 protein is CASSEGPGGSGANVLTF. As DNA, the CDR3 is TGTGCCAGCAGTGAAGGTCCTGGGGGTTCTGGGGCCAACGTCCTGACTTTC.

The V call is TRBV9, the J call TRBJ1-1, with D perhaps matching TRBD1 (6 bases). The CDR3 runs 16 residues. The V gene's germline CDR1 is SGDLS and CDR2 YYNGEE. Trimming removed 4 bases from V and 0 bases from J, with 16 bases in between. The CDR3 region is CASSSRGASMNTEAFF. The CDR3 DNA sequence: TGTGCCAGCAGCTCCCGGGGGGCGTCAATGAACACTGAAGCTTTCTTT.

The chain joins TRBV6-1 to TRBJ1-6; 10 bases line up with TRBD1. Germline CDR1 reads MNHNS; CDR2 reads SASEGT. The V segment lost 4 bases and the J segment 7 bases; nucleotides outside the gene matches: 13. There are 18 residues in the CDR3. CDR3: CASSVPDETGGENSPLHF. In DNA form, the CDR3 reads TGTGCCAGCAGTGTCCCGGATGAGACAGGGGGCGAAAATTCACCCCTCCACTTT.

The V call is TRBV7-3, the J call TRBJ2-1, with 7 positions matching TRBD1. The CDR3 contains 14 residues. V shed 3 bases, J shed 6 bases, and the junction held 5 bases outside the gene matches. CDR1 is SGHTA, CDR2 FQGTGA, per germline. The CDR3 protein is CASSFDRVSNEQFF. The CDR3, as DNA: TGTGCCAGCAGCTTCGACAGGGTCAGCAATGAGCAGTTCTTC.

This chain uses TRBV5-1 with TRBJ2-2; 7 bases map to TRBD2. Trimming removed 0 bases from V and 0 bases from J; junction bases left unmatched: 2. The CDR3 covers 16 residues. Germline V gives CDR1 SGHRS, CDR2 YFSETQ. For the CDR3, the DNA is TGCGCCAGCAGCTTGGCGGGACTAACGAACACCGGGGAGCTGTTTTTT. It translates to CASSLAGLTNTGELFF.